This is a list of T cell receptor beta chains from one sample in a study of cytomegalovirus exposure and HLA in healthy donors. Here immunoSEQ multiplex PCR was the method, and the copy in TCRdb shows in-frame clones only, minus some. The sample yields about 160,000 clones, around 77% seen once. Sequenced input: PBMCs. Receptors originate from a man in his fifties in good health and CMV-seropositive. The CDR3 runs from the conserved cysteine through the conserved F or W. The D gene is left open where the match is weak. Where a row states a size, it is once, few, many or the class of an expanded clone; other rows omit it.

NA NA TRBJ2-3 TRBV2 CASISPGLRTRDTQYF TGTGCCAGCATTTCGCCGGGACTCCGGACGCGGGATACGCAGTATTTT
NA TRBD2 TRBJ2-1 TRBV11-2 CASSFPGTSGGAPHEQFF TGTGCCAGCAGCTTCCCAGGGACTAGCGGGGGGGCACCACATGAGCAGTTCTTC
once NA TRBJ1-2 TRBV9 CASSVGGGHYGYTF TGTGCCAGCAGCGTAGGCGGGGGCCACTATGGCTACACCTTC
NA NA TRBJ2-7 TRBV4-3 CASSHSNTAYEQYF TGCGCCAGCAGCCATAGTAACACAGCCTACGAGCAGTACTTC
NA NA TRBJ2-7 TRBV7-9 CASSSSLYEQYF TGTGCCAGCAGTTCTAGCCTCTACGAGCAGTACTTC
NA NA TRBJ2-3 TRBV18 CASSPEEGSTDTQYF TGTGCCAGCTCACCCGAGGAGGGTAGCACAGATACGCAGTATTTT
NA TRBD1 TRBJ1-1 TRBV5-4 CASSFGQGGPSGKEAFF TGTGCCAGCAGCTTCGGTCAGGGGGGACCATCGGGGAAGGAAGCTTTCTTT
NA NA TRBJ1-2 TRBV7-2 CASSLQANYGYTF TGTGCCAGCAGCTTGCAGGCTAACTATGGCTACACCTTC
NA NA TRBJ1-4 TRBV4-3 CASSQSRQGQVFF TGCGCCAGCAGCCAATCCCGCCAGGGGCAGGTGTTTTTT
NA TRBD2 TRBJ2-3 TRBV9 CASSVAVSGGLSTDTQYF TGTGCCAGCAGCGTAGCTGTTAGCGGGGGCCTAAGCACAGATACGCAGTATTTT
NA NA TRBJ1-3 TRBV7-2 CASTRGAIGNTIYF TGTGCCAGCACTCGCGGGGCTATTGGAAACACCATATATTTT
NA NA TRBJ2-7 TRBV28 CASRSEDSYEQYF TGTGCCAGCAGATCCGAGGACAGCTACGAGCAGTACTTC
NA NA TRBJ2-7 TRBV14 CASSRNRGGSYEQYF TGTGCCAGCAGCCGTAACAGGGGAGGCTCCTACGAGCAGTACTTC
NA NA TRBJ2-7 TRBV11-3 CASSLSGESSYEQYF TGTGCCAGCAGCTTATCAGGGGAGTCATCCTACGAGCAGTACTTC
NA TRBD1 TRBJ2-7 TRBV9 CASSVAVGGQVSGEQYF TGTGCCAGCAGCGTAGCTGTAGGGGGACAGGTCTCCGGCGAGCAGTACTTC
NA NA TRBJ2-2 TRBV18 CASSLSPTGELFF TGTGCCAGCTCACTTAGTCCCACCGGGGAGCTGTTTTTT
NA TRBD2 TRBJ2-1 TRBV27 CASSPSAGAHEQFF TGTGCCAGCAGTCCCTCAGCGGGGGCCCATGAGCAGTTCTTC
few NA TRBJ2-5 TRBV10-3 CAISGGKETQYF TGTGCCATCAGTGGAGGGAAAGAGACCCAGTACTTC
NA NA TRBJ2-7 TRBV15 CATSREISAYEQYF TGTGCCACCAGCAGAGAAATTAGCGCCTACGAGCAGTACTTC
NA NA TRBJ2-7 TRBV29-1 CSVETGSDYEQYF TGCAGCGTCGAAACAGGGTCAGATTACGAGCAGTACTTC
NA NA TRBJ1-2 TRBV29-1 CSVRPGLAWDGYTF TGCAGCGTTCGGCCGGGACTTGCCTGGGATGGCTACACCTTC
NA TRBD2 TRBJ2-3 TRBV5-1 CATKSGSGGDTQYF TGCGCCACCAAGAGTGGTAGCGGGGGTGATACGCAGTATTTT
NA TRBD2 TRBJ2-5 TRBV4-2 CASSPGTSGVVQETQYF TGTGCCAGCAGCCCAGGGACTAGCGGGGTCGTACAAGAGACCCAGTACTTC
NA TRBD1 TRBJ1-2 TRBV29-1 CSVADRGAYGYTF TGCAGCGTTGCGGACAGGGGCGCCTATGGCTACACCTTC
few TRBD1 TRBJ1-2 TRBV6-4 CASRPSGGNYGYTF TGTGCCAGCAGGCCCTCAGGGGGGAACTATGGCTACACCTTC
few TRBD1 TRBJ1-4 TRBV28 CASSLIIAGQGGKLFF TGTGCCAGCAGTTTAATTATAGCGGGACAGGGGGGAAAACTGTTTTTT
NA NA TRBJ2-5 TRBV6-6 CASSYRGQETQYF TGTGCCAGCAGTTACCGGGGACAAGAGACCCAGTACTTC
NA NA TRBJ2-7 TRBV7-9 CASSLDGGYEQYF TGTGCCAGCAGCTTAGACGGGGGCTACGAGCAGTACTTC
few TRBD1 TRBJ1-1 TRBV28 CASRKPGQRAFF TGTGCCAGCAGAAAACCGGGACAGAGGGCTTTCTTT
NA NA TRBJ2-7 TRBV25-1 CASSELVAGALGEQYF TGTGCCAGCAGTGAATTAGTGGCAGGGGCCCTGGGCGAGCAGTACTTC
NA NA TRBJ2-4 TRBV4-1 CASSQDVLAKNIQYF TGCGCCAGCAGCCAAGACGTACTAGCCAAAAACATTCAGTACTTC
NA TRBD1 TRBJ1-3 TRBV7-8 CASSRSDRGTAGNTIYF TGTGCCAGCAGCCGATCAGACAGGGGTACGGCTGGAAACACCATATATTTT
NA NA TRBJ1-2 TRBV5-1 CASRNPGQSFLNYGYTF TGCGCCAGTCGCAACCCGGGACAATCGTTCCTTAACTATGGCTACACCTTC
few NA TRBJ2-1 TRBV4-3 CASSQELGEVAEQFF TGCGCCAGCAGCCAAGAGCTGGGCGAAGTCGCTGAGCAGTTCTTC
NA NA TRBJ1-5 TRBV7-2 CASSFGGFRQPQHF TGTGCCAGCAGCTTTGGAGGGTTTCGTCAGCCCCAGCATTTT
NA NA TRBJ1-5 TRBV28 CASSPEGRGLQPQHF TGTGCCAGCAGCCCCGAGGGTAGAGGGCTTCAGCCCCAGCATTTT
NA NA TRBJ1-1 TRBV4-1 CASSQEGGRGLMNTEAFF TGCGCCAGCAGCCAAGAAGGGGGGAGGGGCCTAATGAACACTGAAGCTTTCTTT
few TRBD1 TRBJ1-1 TRBV18 CASSLQGGTEAFF TGTGCCAGCTCTCTACAGGGGGGCACTGAAGCTTTCTTT
NA TRBD2 TRBJ2-3 TRBV7-9 CASSLEAGGHSDTQYF TGTGCCAGCAGCTTAGAAGCGGGGGGGCACTCGGATACGCAGTATTTT
NA TRBD2 TRBJ2-3 TRBV4-3 CASSQDETLAGPSDTQYF TGCGCCAGCAGCCAAGACGAGACGCTAGCGGGGCCCTCGGATACGCAGTATTTT
NA TRBD1 TRBJ1-6 TRBV9 CASSPGQGTSPLHF TGTGCCAGCAGCCCTGGACAGGGTACCTCACCCCTCCACTTT
NA NA TRBJ2-2 TRBV5-4 CASSLGRAGTGELFF TGTGCCAGCAGCTTGGGAAGGGCGGGCACCGGGGAGCTGTTTTTT
NA NA TRBJ2-1 TRBV4-1 CASSQVGRGLIEQFF TGCGCCAGCAGCCAGGTAGGGCGGGGCTTGATTGAGCAGTTCTTC